Each of the 16 T cell receptor beta chains below was sequenced from the same sample in a study of CD8 T cells in Susac syndrome. Random hexamers were used to reverse transcribe roughly 0.45 to 1 ug of RNA. MiXCR, applied by TCRdb to the immunoSEQ multiplex PCR reads, yields one record per CDR3 protein. The table lists around 170,000 distinct CDR3 sequences, approximately 94% of them singletons. Sequencing input: CD4+ T cells from PBMCs. These receptors all come from a human donor with Susac syndrome.

CDR3 DNA sequence: TGTGCCACCTACGGGACTAGCGTGAAAGAGACCCAGTACTTC. Translation gives CATYGTSVKETQYF. The chain is built from TRBV6-2 or TRBV6-3 and TRBJ2-5; 10 bases map to TRBD2. Germline V gene data show CDR1 as MNHEY and CDR2 as SVGEGT. The CDR3 is 14 residues long. With V trimmed by 10 bases and J by 3 bases, 8 bases remained unmatched.

The chain carries TRBV7-2 and TRBJ1-3; TRBD1 matches 7 bases. The ends lost 5 bases at V and 1 base at J; junction bases unmatched: 2. From germline, CDR1 is SGHTA and CDR2 FQGNSA. The CDR3 runs 14 residues. The CDR3 nucleotides are TGTGCCAGCAGCGACAGGGTTTCTGGAAACACCATATATTTT. Its translation is CASSDRVSGNTIYF.

The rearrangement joins TRBV13 to TRBJ2-1, with a possible D match to TRBD2 (6 bases). V gave up 5 bases and J gave up 8 bases, with 10 bases separating them. The CDR3 spans 12 residues. Germline CDR1 PRHDT, CDR2 FYEKMQ (reference sequence). In nucleotides, the CDR3 is TGTGCCAGCAGCCGGGACTTCGATGAGCAGTTCTTC. Encoded protein: CASSRDFDEQFF.

This chain uses TRBV9 with TRBJ2-5, with D perhaps matching TRBD1 (6 bases). CDR3 length: 15 residues. CDR1 and CDR2 from the germline V gene are SGDLS and YYNGEE. V was cut by 3 bases and J by 10 bases, with 22 bases left in between. The CDR3 nucleotides are TGTGCCAGCAGCGCCCCCGATCCGGACAGAGGTCGCCAGTACTTC. Its translation: CASSAPDPDRGRQYF. Full variable domain (outside the CDR3, taken from reference TRBV9 and TRBJ2-5): DSGVTQTPKHLITATGQRVTLRCSPRSGDLSVYWYQQSLDQGLQFLIQYYNGEERAKGNILERFSAQQFPDLHSELNLSSLELGDSALYFCASSAPDPDRGRQYFGPGTRLLVL.

V usage is TRBV24-1 and J usage is TRBJ2-1, with 15 bases matching TRBD2. The J segment lost 5 bases and the V segment lost 4 bases, leaving 5 bases of the junction unmatched. This CDR3 has 17 residues. Per the germline V gene, CDR1 is KGHDR and CDR2 is SFDVKD. The CDR3 DNA is TGTGCCACCAGTGACCCCGGACTAGCGGGGGGGGACAATGAGCAGTTCTTC. Translated, it gives CATSDPGLAGGDNEQFF.

This rearrangement joins TRBV4-2 to TRBJ1-2; tentative D call: TRBD1 (5 bases). V was clipped by 6 bases and J by 6 bases, with 14 bases between them. This CDR3 comprises 13 residues. CDR1 LGHNA and CDR2 YNFKEQ come from the germline V gene. CDR3 sequence: CASRVFGGNGYTF. In DNA form, the CDR3 reads TGTGCCAGCAGAGTTTTTGGGGGGAATGGCTACACCTTC.

V usage is TRBV20-1 and J usage is TRBJ1-2, with 9 positions matching TRBD1. CDR1 DFQATT and CDR2 SNEGSKA come from the germline V gene (reference sequence). V was pared by 6 bases and J by 4 bases, with 18 bases of the junction left unmatched. This CDR3 contains 17 residues. The CDR3 nucleotides are TGCAGTGCCATAAACCTGAGACCGGGACAGGGAGCCTATGGCTACACCTTC. Translated: CSAINLRPGQGAYGYTF.

This clonotype was found once. The CDR3: CASSVGDSFYEQYF. The CDR3 DNA follows: TGTGCCAGCAGCGTAGGGGACAGCTTCTACGAGCAGTACTTC. The chain is built from TRBV9 and TRBJ2-7; 7 bases fit TRBD1. The CDR3 spans 14 residues. Unmatched junction bases numbered 3, after V lost 0 bases and J lost 3 bases. CDR1 is SGDLS, CDR2 YYNGEE, per germline.

J is TRBJ2-5 and V is TRBV25-1, with 9 bases that match TRBD1. V lost 3 bases to trimming and J lost 3 bases; unmatched junction nucleotides: 5. The V gene's germline CDR1 is MGHDK and CDR2 SYGVNS. This CDR3 contains 15 residues. DNA of the CDR3: TGTGCCAGCAGTGAGCACAGGGGGCAGAAAGAGACCCAGTACTTC. Translation gives CASSEHRGQKETQYF.

The V and J genes are TRBV12-3 or TRBV12-4 and TRBJ1-2; maybe TRBD1 (5 bases). The V end lost 6 bases, the J end lost 8 bases, and 10 bases lay between the germline ends. The CDR3 loop spans 11 amino acids. This CDR3 reads CASSHPGGYTF. The CDR3 DNA reads TGTGCCAGCAGCCACCCAGGGGGCTACACCTTC.

The sample holds one count of this clonotype. The chain uses TRBV7-2 and TRBJ2-5; 8 bases align to TRBD1. Germline loops: CDR1 SGHTA, CDR2 FQGNSA. Trimming took 3 bases from V and 1 from J; bases not matched to a gene: 1. The CDR3 has 14 amino acids. CDR3 sequence reads: CASSFDRGQETQYF. The CDR3 nucleotides are TGTGCCAGCAGCTTTGACAGGGGCCAAGAGACCCAGTACTTC.

J is TRBJ2-3 and V is TRBV6-1; no firm D call. V lost 2 bases and J lost 4, with 16 bases in between. CDR3 length: 16 amino acids. CDR1 and CDR2 (germline): MNHNS, SASEGT. The CDR3 DNA follows: TGTGCCAGCAGTGAACCCCGGATAGCCGGCGCAGATACGCAGTATTTT. Its protein is CASSEPRIAGADTQYF.

V gene TRBV5-1 combines with J gene TRBJ2-1, with TRBD2 identical over 10 bases. Germline CDR1 SGHRS, CDR2 YFSETQ. This CDR3 comprises 15 residues. The junction had 7 bases not matched to a gene; V was cut back by 4 bases and J by 6 bases. Here the CDR3 DNA reads TGCGCCAGCAGCCCGACTAGCGGGCGTCCCAATGAGCAGTTCTTC. This gives the protein CASSPTSGRPNEQFF.

V is TRBV11-1 and J is TRBJ2-1; D not resolved. The CDR3 has 14 residues. Germline loops: CDR1 SGHAT, CDR2 FQDESV (reference sequence). V lost 0 bases, J lost 5 bases, and 8 bases lay in between. The CDR3 loop is CASSLAPLNNEQFF. The CDR3 bases are TGTGCCAGCAGCTTAGCGCCTCTTAACAATGAGCAGTTCTTC. Full variable domain (remainder filled in from reference TRBV11-1 and TRBJ2-1): EAEVAQSPRYKITEKSQAVAFWCDPISGHATLYWYRQILGQGPELLVQFQDESVVDDSQLPKDRFSAERLKGVDSTLKIQPAELGDSAMYLCASSLAPLNNEQFFGPGTRLTVL.

The chain recombines TRBV5-1 with TRBJ2-7, with TRBD2 identical over 13 bases. CDR1 SGHRS and CDR2 YFSETQ come from the germline V gene. The ends lost 4 bases at V and 6 bases at J; junction bases unmatched: 1. The CDR3 has 13 amino acids. Here the CDR3 DNA reads TGCGCCAGCAGCGGGACTAGCGGGGTCGAGCAGTACTTC. Translating it yields CASSGTSGVEQYF.

The V gene is TRBV20-1, the J gene TRBJ2-7, with unresolved D. Germline V gene sequence: CDR1 DFQATT, CDR2 SNEGSKA (reference sequence). This CDR3 is built from 13 residues. The V and J ends lost 1 base and 6 bases respectively, with 13 bases between them. The CDR3 DNA follows: TGCAGTGCTAGAGTGCTAGTAAATGGCGAGCAGTACTTC. Translation gives CSARVLVNGEQYF.